The 5 T cell receptor beta chains presented below share a single source sample, sequenced in a study of metastatic and nonmetastatic thyroid tumors. TCRdb re-analyzed the PCR reads using MiXCR. In the table there are 30,000 to 40,000 clones, less than 40% of which are singletons. Before thyroid surgery, none of the patients had received any treatment. Specimen: tumor tissue. Receptor source: a female donor with papillary thyroid cancer or a benign thyroid nodule (not recorded which). Some clones in this sample may be carry-over from other donors' samples.

This clone was recorded a few times. The CDR3 region is CASSLRLTGPLGEQYF. The CDR3 coding sequence is TGTGCCAGCAGTTTAAGGCTCACAGGGCCCCTGGGGGAGCAGTACTTC. The chain recombines TRBV28 with TRBJ2-7, with D possibly TRBD1 on 6 matching bases. CDR3 length: 16 amino acids. The V end lost 2 bases, the J end lost 7 bases, and 21 bases lay between the germline ends. The germline gives CDR1 MDHEN, CDR2 SYDVKM. The variable domain in full, with the rest retrieved from reference TRBV28 and TRBJ2-7, is DVKVTQSSRYLVKRTGEKVFLECVQDMDHENMFWYRQDPGLGLRLIYFSYDVKMKEKGDIPEGYSVSREKKERFSLILESASTNQTSMYLCASSLRLTGPLGEQYFGPGTRLTVT.

V and J are TRBV12-3 or TRBV12-4 and TRBJ1-6; D ambiguous. This CDR3 is built from 15 residues. Trimming stripped 1 base from V and 10 bases from J, with 14 bases between. The CDR3 is CASSLGQVGESPLHF. The CDR3 bases are TGTGCCAGCAGTTTAGGGCAGGTCGGAGAGTCACCCCTCCACTTT.

The chain combines TRBV5-1 with TRBJ1-1, with 7 bases matching TRBD1. The V gene end was trimmed by 5 bases and the J gene end by 7 bases; junction bases not matched to a gene: 8. Germline loops: CDR1 SGHRS, CDR2 YFSETQ. CDR3 length: 13 amino acids. The CDR3: CASRGGGQFEAFF. The CDR3 DNA is TGCGCCAGCAGAGGGGGCGGACAGTTTGAAGCTTTCTTT. Full variable domain (remainder filled in from reference TRBV5-1 and TRBJ1-1): KAGVTQTPRYLIKTRGQQVTLSCSPISGHRSVSWYQQTPGQGLQFLFEYFSETQRNKGNFPGRFSGRQFSNSRSEMNVSTLELGDSALYLCASRGGGQFEAFFGQGTRLTVV.

There are a few counts of this clone. CDR3 in DNA: TGTGCCAGCAGCGGGACAGGGTTCGCCTACGAGCAGTACTTC. The encoded protein is CASSGTGFAYEQYF. The chain employs TRBV6-1 and TRBJ2-7; 9 bases align to TRBD1. Germline CDR1 reads MNHNS; CDR2 reads SASEGT. V shed 6 bases, J shed 2 bases, and the junction held 5 bases outside the gene matches. The CDR3 spans 14 residues.

This chain uses TRBV30 with TRBJ1-2; no reliable D call. From germline, CDR1 is GTSNPN and CDR2 SVGIG (reference sequence). The CDR3 has 11 residues. Trimming removed 0 bases at V and 8 bases at J, with 7 bases between. In DNA form, the CDR3 reads TGTGCCTGGAGTGTACGTTGGGGCTACACCTTC. It translates to CAWSVRWGYTF.